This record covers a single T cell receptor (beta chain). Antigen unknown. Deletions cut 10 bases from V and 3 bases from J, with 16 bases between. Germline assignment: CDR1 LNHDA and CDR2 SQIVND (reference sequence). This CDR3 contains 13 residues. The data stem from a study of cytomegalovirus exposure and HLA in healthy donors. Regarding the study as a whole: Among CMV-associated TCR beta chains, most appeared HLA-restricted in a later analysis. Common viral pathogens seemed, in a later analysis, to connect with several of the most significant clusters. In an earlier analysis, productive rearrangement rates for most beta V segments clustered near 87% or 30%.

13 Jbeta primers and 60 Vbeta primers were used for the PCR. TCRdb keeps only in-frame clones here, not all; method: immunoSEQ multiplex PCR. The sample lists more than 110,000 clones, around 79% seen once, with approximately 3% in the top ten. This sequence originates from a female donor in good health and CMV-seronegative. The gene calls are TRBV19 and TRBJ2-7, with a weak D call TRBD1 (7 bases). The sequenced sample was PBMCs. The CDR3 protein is CATSGGTVYEQYF. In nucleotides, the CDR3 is TGTGCCACCTCTGGCGGGACAGTCTACGAGCAGTACTTC.